This TCR beta chain was identified during a study of T cell repertoires in cytomegalovirus infection. TCRdb analysed the reads with MiXCR anew, one entry per CDR3 protein. In the table there are hundreds of thousands of distinct CDR3 sequences, roughly 16% of which are singletons. Trimming at V came to 7 bases and at J to 0 bases, leaving 14 bases not matched to a gene. The V gene's germline CDR1 is MNHNY and CDR2 SVGAGI (reference sequence). The CDR3 runs 18 residues. Specimen: PBMCs. The V call is TRBV6-6, the J call TRBJ2-2, with TRBD1 matching over 7 bases. The sequence derives from a human donor in good health (CMV status not recorded). Some clones in this sample may be carry-over from other donors' samples. CDR3 coding DNA: TGTGCCAGCAAACGGTGGGGACAGCCATCCTCGAACACCGGGGAGCTGTTTTTT. Residues: CASKRWGQPSSNTGELFF.